The clone carrying this TCR beta chain has more than one count but fewer than ten. Its antigen remains unknown. These data are taken from a study of beta chain features in type 1 diabetes. Study background: Examination spanned about 110 million sorted cells from all samples.

Germline loops: CDR1 PRHDT, CDR2 FYEKMQ (reference sequence). V lost 0 bases and J lost 2; bases outside the gene matches: 2. The CDR3 spans 15 residues. Study-wide results and caveats: Amplification by PCR could prefer shorter templates, with the same effect in patients and controls. Type 1 diabetes patients had TCRB CDR3s that were shorter (moderately but significantly so) in all four CD4+ subsets. cDNA sequencing could over-represent cells with high TCR expression.

Every bit of the isolated RNA underwent reverse transcription, so sequencing read expressed TCRB transcripts. Repertoires were generated with immunoSEQ multiplex PCR, while TCRdb's copy carries only in-frame clones and drops some. The sample gives 250,000 to 300,000 clones, roughly an eighth of which show up once; 0.015% to 0.02% is in the top ten. The chain links TRBV13 to TRBJ2-3; 7 bases are a match to TRBD2. Sequenced sample: naive CD4+ T cells from blood. The origin of this receptor is a man aged 30 to 45 with type 1 diabetes. Here the CDR3 reads CASSLGTSHTDTQYF. CDR3 DNA: TGTGCCAGCAGCTTAGGGACTAGCCACACAGATACGCAGTATTTT.